This TCR beta chain was captured in a study of blood T cell repertoires in COVID-19. The protocol was immunoSEQ multiplex PCR, while the TCRdb copy is restricted to in-frame clones and leaves out a portion. The repertoire holds about 170,000 clones, 75% to 90% seen once, with 3.5% to 5% in the top ten. This clone was counted between two and nine times. V gave up 6 bases and J gave up 11 bases, with 16 bases separating them. CDR1 and CDR2 (germline): SNHLY, FYNNEI. CDR3 length: 12 amino acids. The specimen was PBMCs or T cells enriched from blood (not recorded which). The chain joins TRBV2 to TRBJ1-2; no definite D call. The source of this sequence is a woman between 45 and 60 years old who had recovered from COVID-19. CDR3 sequence: CASRPSHQEYTF. The CDR3 nucleotides are TGTGCCAGCAGACCTAGCCATCAGGAGTACACCTTC.